This entry is about one T cell receptor beta chain. Its specificity is unknown. The data stem from a study of monozygotic twins with inflammatory bowel disease. Germline V gives CDR1 SNHLY, CDR2 FYNNEI. This CDR3 region has 14 residues. Points from the study as a whole: Clonotypes shared with others were fewer in IBD patients than in healthy twins, especially with disease activity.

TCRdb reprocessed the 5' RACE reads; each CDR3 protein has one entry and no DNA is given. Recorded here are approximately 85,000 distinct CDR3 sequences; the top ten clones represent 6% to 9.5%. The clonotype comes from a human donor with ulcerative colitis or Crohn's disease, or a healthy co-twin of an affected twin (not recorded which). The V and J genes are TRBV2 and TRBJ2-2; lacking DNA, the TRBD1 call made by TCRdb goes unchecked. The material sequenced was blood. Here the CDR3 reads CASKTDKKPGELFF.